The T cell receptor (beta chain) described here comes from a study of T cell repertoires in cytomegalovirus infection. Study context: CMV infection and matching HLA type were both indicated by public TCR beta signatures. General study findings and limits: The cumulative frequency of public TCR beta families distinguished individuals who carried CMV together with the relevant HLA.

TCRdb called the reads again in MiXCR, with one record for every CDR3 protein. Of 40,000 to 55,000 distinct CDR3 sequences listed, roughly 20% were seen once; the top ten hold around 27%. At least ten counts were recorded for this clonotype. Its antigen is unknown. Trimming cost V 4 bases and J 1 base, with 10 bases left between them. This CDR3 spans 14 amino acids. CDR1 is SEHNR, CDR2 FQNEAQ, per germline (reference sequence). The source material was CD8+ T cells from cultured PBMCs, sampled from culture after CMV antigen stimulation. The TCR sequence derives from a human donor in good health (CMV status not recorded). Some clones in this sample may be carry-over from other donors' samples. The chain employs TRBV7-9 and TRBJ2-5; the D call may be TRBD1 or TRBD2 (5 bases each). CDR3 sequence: CASSYGTVQETQYF. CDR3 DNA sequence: TGTGCCAGCAGCTACGGGACGGTCCAAGAGACCCAGTACTTC.